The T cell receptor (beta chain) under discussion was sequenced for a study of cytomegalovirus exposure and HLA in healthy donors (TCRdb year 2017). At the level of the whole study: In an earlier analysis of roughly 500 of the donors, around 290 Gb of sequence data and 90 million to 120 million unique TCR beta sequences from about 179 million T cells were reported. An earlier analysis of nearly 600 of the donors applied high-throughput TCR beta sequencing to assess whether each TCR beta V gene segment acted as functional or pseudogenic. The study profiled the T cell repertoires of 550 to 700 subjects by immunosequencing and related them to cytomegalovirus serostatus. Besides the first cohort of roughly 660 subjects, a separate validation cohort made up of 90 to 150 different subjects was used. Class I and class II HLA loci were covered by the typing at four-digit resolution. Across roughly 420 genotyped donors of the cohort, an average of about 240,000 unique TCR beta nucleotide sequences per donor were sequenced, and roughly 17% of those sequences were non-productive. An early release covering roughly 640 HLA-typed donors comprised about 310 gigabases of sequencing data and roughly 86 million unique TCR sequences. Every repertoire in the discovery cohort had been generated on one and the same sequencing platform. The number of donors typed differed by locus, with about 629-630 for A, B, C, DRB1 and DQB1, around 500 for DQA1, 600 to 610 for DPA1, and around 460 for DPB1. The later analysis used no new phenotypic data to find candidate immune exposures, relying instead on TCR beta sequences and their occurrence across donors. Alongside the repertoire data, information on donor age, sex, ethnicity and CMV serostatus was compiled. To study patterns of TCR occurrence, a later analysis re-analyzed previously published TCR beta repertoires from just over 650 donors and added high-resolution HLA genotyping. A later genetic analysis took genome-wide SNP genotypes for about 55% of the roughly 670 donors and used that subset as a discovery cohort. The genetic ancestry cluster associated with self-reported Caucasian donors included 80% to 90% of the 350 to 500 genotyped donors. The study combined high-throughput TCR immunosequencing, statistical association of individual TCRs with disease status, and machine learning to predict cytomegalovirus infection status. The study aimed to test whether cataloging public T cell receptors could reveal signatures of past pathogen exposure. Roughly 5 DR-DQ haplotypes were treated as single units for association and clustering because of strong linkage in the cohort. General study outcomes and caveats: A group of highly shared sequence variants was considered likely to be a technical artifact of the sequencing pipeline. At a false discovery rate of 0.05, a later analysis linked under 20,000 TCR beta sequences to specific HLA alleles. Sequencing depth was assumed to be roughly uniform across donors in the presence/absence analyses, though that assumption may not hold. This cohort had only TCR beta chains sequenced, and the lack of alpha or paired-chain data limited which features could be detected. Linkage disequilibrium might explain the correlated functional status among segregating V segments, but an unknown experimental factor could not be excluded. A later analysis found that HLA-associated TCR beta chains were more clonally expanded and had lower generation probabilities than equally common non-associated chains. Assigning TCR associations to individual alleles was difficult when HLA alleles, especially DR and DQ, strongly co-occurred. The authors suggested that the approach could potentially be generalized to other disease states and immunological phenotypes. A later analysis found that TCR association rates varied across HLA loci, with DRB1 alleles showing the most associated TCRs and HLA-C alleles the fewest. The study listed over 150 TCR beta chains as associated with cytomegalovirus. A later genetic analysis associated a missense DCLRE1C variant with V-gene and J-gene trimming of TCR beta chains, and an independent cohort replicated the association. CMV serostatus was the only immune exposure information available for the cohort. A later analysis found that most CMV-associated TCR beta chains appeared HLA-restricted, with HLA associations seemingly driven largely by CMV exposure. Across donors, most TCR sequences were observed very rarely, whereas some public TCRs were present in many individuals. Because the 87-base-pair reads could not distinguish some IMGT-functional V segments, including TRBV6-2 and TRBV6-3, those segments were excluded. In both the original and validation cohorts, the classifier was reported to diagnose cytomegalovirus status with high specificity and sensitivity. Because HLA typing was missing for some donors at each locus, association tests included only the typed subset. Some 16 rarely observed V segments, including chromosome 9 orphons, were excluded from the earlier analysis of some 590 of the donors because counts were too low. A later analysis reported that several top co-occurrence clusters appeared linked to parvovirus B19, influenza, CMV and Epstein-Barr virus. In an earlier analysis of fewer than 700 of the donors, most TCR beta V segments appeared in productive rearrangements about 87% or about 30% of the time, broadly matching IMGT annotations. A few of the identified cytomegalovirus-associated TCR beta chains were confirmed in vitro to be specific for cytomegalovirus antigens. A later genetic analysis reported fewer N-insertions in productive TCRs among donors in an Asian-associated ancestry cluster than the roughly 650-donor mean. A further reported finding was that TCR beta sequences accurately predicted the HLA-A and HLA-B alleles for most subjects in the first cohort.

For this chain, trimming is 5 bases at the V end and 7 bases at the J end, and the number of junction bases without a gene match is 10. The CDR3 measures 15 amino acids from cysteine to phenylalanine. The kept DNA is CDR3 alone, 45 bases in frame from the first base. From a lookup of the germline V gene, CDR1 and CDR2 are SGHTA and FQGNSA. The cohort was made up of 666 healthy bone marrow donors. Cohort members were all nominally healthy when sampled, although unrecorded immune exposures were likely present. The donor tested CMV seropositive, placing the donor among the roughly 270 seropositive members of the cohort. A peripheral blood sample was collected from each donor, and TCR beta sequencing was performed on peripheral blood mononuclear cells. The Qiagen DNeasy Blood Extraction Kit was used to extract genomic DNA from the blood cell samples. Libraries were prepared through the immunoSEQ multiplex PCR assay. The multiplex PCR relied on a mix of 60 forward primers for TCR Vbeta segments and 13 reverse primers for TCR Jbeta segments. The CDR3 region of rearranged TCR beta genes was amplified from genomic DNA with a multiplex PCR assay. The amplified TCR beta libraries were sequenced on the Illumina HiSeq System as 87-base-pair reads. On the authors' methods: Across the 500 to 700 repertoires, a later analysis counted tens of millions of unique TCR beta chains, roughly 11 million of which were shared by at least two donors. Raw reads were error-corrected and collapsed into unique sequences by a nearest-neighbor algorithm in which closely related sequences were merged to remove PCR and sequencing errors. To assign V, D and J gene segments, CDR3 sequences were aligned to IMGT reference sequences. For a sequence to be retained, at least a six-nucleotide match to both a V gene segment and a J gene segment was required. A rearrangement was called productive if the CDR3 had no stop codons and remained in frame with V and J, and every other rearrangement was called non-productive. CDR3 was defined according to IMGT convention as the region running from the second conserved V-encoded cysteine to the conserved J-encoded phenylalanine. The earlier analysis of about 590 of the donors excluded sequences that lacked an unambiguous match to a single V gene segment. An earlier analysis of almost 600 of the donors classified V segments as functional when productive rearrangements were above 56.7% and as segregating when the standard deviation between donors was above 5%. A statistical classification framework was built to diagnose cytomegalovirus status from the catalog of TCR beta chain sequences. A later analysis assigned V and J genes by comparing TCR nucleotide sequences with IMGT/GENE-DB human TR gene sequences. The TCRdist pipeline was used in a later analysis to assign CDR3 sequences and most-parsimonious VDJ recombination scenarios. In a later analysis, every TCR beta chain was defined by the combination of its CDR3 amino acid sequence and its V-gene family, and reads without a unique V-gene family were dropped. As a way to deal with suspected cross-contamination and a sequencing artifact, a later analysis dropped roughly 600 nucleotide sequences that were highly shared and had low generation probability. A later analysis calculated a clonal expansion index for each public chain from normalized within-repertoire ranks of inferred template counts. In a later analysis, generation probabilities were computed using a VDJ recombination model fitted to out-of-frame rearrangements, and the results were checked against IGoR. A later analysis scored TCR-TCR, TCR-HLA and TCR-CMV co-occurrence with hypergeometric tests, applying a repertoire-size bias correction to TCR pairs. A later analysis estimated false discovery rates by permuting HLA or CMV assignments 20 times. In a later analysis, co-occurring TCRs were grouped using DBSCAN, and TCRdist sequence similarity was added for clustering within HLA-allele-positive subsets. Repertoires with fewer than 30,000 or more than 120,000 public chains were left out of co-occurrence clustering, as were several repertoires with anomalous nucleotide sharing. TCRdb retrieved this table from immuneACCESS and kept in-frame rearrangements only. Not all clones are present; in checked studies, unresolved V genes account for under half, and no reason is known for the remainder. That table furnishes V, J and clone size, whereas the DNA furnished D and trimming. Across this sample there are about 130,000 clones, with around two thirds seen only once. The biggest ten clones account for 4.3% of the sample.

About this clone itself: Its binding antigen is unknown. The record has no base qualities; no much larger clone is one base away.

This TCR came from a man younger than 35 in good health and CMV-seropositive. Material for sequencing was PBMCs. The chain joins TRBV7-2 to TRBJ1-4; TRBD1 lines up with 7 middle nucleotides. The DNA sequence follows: TGTGCCAGCAGCCCGATCGGGACAGCTACTGAAAAACTGTTTTTT. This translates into CASSPIGTATEKLFF. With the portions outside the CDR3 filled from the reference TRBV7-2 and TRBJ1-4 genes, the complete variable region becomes GAGVSQSPSNKVTEKGKDVELRCDPISGHTALYWYRQSLGQGLEFLIYFQGNSAPDKSGLPSDRFSAERTGGSVSTLTIQRTQQEDSAVYLCASSPIGTATEKLFFGSGTQLSVL.